The next 19 T cell receptor beta chains were all read from a single sample in a study of T cells expressing NK-cell markers. Each CDR3 protein gets one entry in TCRdb, which reprocessed the 5' RACE reads and gives no DNA. Its listing shows around 260,000 distinct CDR3 sequences. Material: blood T cells: a sorted CD56 or NKG2C T cell subset, CD4+ or CD8+ T cells, or bulk PBMC T cells (not recorded which). Receptor source: a woman aged 18-70 years in good health.

The V call is TRBV6-2 or TRBV6-3, the J call TRBJ2-5; TCRdb's D gene call, TRBD1, goes unchecked for lack of DNA. The CDR3 is 15 amino acids. Germline CDR1 reads MNHEY; CDR2 reads SVGEGT. The CDR3 sequence: CASSVTGTGEETQYF.

The rearrangement uses TRBV6-5 and TRBJ2-3; TCRdb calls TRBD2, which cannot be checked without DNA. CDR1 is MNHEY, CDR2 SVGAGI, per germline. This CDR3 has 19 residues. The CDR3: CASSYSSGGAENSLDTQYF.

This sequence joins TRBV12-3 or TRBV12-4 and TRBJ2-3; without DNA, the TCRdb call of TRBD2 cannot be checked. The CDR3 contains 15 residues. The CDR3 region is CASSPLAGVSDTQYF.

V gene TRBV7-2 combines with J gene TRBJ1-4. Per the germline V gene, CDR1 is SGHTA and CDR2 is FQGNSA. The CDR3 length is 15 residues. The CDR3 region is CASSPTPATNEKLFF. The complete variable domain, with remaining parts taken from reference TRBV7-2 and TRBJ1-4, reads GAGVSQSPSNKVTEKGKDVELRCDPISGHTALYWYRQSLGQGLEFLIYFQGNSAPDKSGLPSDRFSAERTGGSVSTLTIQRTQQEDSAVYLCASSPTPATNEKLFFGSGTQLSVL.

The chain has TRBV6-1 and TRBJ1-5; the D call from TCRdb, TRBD1, cannot be confirmed without DNA. Germline V gene lookup returns CDR1 MNHNS and CDR2 SASEGT. The CDR3 sequence is 16 residues long. The chain's CDR3 is CATLPRQGAKNQPQHF.

The gene calls are TRBV29-1 and TRBJ2-2; TCRdb outputs TRBD2, but without DNA this stays unchecked. The CDR3 is 15 amino acids. Germline CDR1 and CDR2: SQVTM and ANQGSEA. The CDR3: CSATREAGVTGELFF.

V usage is TRBV7-2 and J usage is TRBJ1-2; the TRBD1 assignment by TCRdb is unverifiable without DNA. CDR3 length: 15 amino acids. Looked up from germline, CDR1 is SGHTA and CDR2 is FQGNSA. The CDR3 loop reads CASSLARGGNYGYTF.

This sequence joins TRBV11-2 and TRBJ2-7; the D call of TRBD2 rests on TCRdb alone, since no DNA is present to check it. The V gene's germline CDR1 is SGHAT and CDR2 FQNNGV. The CDR3 length is 15 residues. The CDR3 protein is CASSQTSGSLYEQYF. Combining the CDR3 with reference TRBV11-2 and TRBJ2-7 gives the whole variable domain EAGVAQSPRYKIIEKRQSVAFWCNPISGHATLYWYQQILGQGPKLLIQFQNNGVVDDSQLPKDRFSAERLKGVDSTLKIQPAKLEDSAVYLCASSQTSGSLYEQYFGPGTRLTVT.

The chain joins TRBV12-3 or TRBV12-4 to TRBJ2-3; TCRdb returns TRBD2, unconfirmable since there is no DNA. CDR3 size: 17 residues. CDR3 sequence reads: CASSSSGLASFPDTQYF.

The chain carries TRBV19 and TRBJ2-5; TCRdb indicates TRBD1, and absent DNA this call remains unverified. In germline, CDR1 is LNHDA, CDR2 SQIVND (reference sequence). The CDR3 consists of 15 residues. CDR3 in amino acids: CASSTTGTGAKTQYF.

V gene TRBV11-2 combines with J gene TRBJ2-3; without DNA, the TCRdb call of TRBD1 cannot be checked. The CDR3 has 16 amino acids. Looked up from germline, CDR1 is SGHAT and CDR2 is FQNNGV. This CDR3 is CASSLEPGQGTDTHYF.

The rearrangement uses TRBV6-1 and TRBJ2-7; TCRdb reports TRBD1, a call that lacks DNA to check it against. The CDR3 runs to 15 residues. CDR1 and CDR2 from the germline V gene are MNHNS and SASEGT. The CDR3 sequence is CASSEWGQSSYEQYF.

The CDR3 reads CASSQRGQSGTPNTGELFF. The chain uses TRBV6-1 and TRBJ2-2; TCRdb names TRBD1, which stays unverified in the absence of DNA. The CDR3 is made up of 19 amino acids. Looked up from germline, CDR1 is MNHNS and CDR2 is SASEGT.

This sequence joins TRBV5-4 and TRBJ2-6; TCRdb's assignment of TRBD1 cannot be checked, as there is no DNA. Germline lookup yields CDR1 SGHNT and CDR2 YYREEE (reference sequence). The CDR3 has 20 residues. The CDR3 here is CASSLRDRGPKSSGANVLTF.

This chain links TRBV7-8 with TRBJ2-7; lacking DNA, the TRBD1 call made by TCRdb goes unchecked. The CDR3 runs 15 residues. Per the germline V gene, CDR1 is SGHVS and CDR2 is FQNEAQ. The CDR3 here is CASSVYTGGGNEQYF. Filled out from reference TRBV7-8 and TRBJ2-7, the complete variable domain reads GAGVSQSPRYKVAKRGQDVALRCDPISGHVSLFWYQQALGQGPEFLTYFQNEAQLDKSGLPSDRFFAERPEGSVSTLKIQRTQQEDSAVYLCASSVYTGGGNEQYFGPGTRLTVT.

The V call is TRBV20-1, the J call TRBJ2-3; the D call of TRBD1 rests on TCRdb alone, since no DNA is present to check it. The CDR3 contains 14 residues. Germline V CDR1 and CDR2: DFQATT, SNEGSKA (reference sequence). The CDR3 reads CSAPSGGITDTQYF.

The chain couples TRBV7-3 to TRBJ2-5; as DNA is missing, the TRBD2 call by TCRdb cannot be tested. Germline-derived CDR1 and CDR2 are SGHTA and FQGTGA. The CDR3 consists of 16 residues. The CDR3 protein is CASSLTSGGYQETQYF.

This chain uses TRBV4-2 with TRBJ1-3; lacking DNA, the TRBD1 call made by TCRdb goes unchecked. The germline V gene has CDR1 LGHNA and CDR2 YNFKEQ. This CDR3 is built from 17 residues. CDR3 loop: CASSQVRSGGGGNTIYF.

The chain recombines TRBV7-2 with TRBJ2-7; TCRdb's D call, TRBD2, is unchecked because there is no DNA. The CDR3 spans 18 residues. The germline V gene encodes CDR1 SGHTA and CDR2 FQGNSA. CDR3 sequence: CASSLSGLAGGGYYEQYF.